This T cell receptor beta chain was identified during a study of regulatory T cells in long-lasting Graves disease. With iRepertoire HTBI primers and Arm-PCR of CDR3 regions, TCR beta libraries were built. Methods used by the authors: Among the samples, 60 to 75 TRBV and 14 to 15 TRBJ segments were identified. TCRdb passed the multiplex PCR reads through MiXCR, listing each CDR3 protein once. TCRdb, rather than the study authors, made the V and J calls. Of about 330,000 distinct CDR3 sequences in the sample, around 15% were seen once. Time point reported: newly diagnosed GD, antithyroid drugs for less than 3 months. The TCR library was prepared using RNA isolated from PBMCs. This CDR3 has 13 residues. The V end was cut by 2 bases, the J end by 2 bases, with 8 bases between. Germline values: CDR1 SQVTM, CDR2 ANQGSEA. There are a few counts of this clonotype. These sequences were also reported in another study, on T cells in Graves' hyperthyroidism and ophthalmopathy.

The sequences come from peripheral blood mononuclear cells (PBMCs), collected at new diagnosis, from a patient treated with antithyroid drugs. This clonotype was sampled from a woman aged 18-29 years with Graves disease. J is TRBJ2-3 and V is TRBV29-1, with D unclear. CDR3 in DNA: TGCAGCGTTGAAATGCCAGCCACAGATACGCAGTATTTT. Amino acids: CSVEMPATDTQYF.